The sequence of this T cell receptor (beta chain) was determined in a study of response to subunit inactivated influenza vaccine. The study, taken as a whole, reports: The authors offered the suggestion that each seasonal influenza vaccination recruits few new T cells.

As concerns this clonotype: Its antigen is currently unknown.

The CDR3 is 12 residues long. Germline V CDR1 and CDR2: SGHVS, FNYEAQ. Deletions cut 1 base from V and 10 bases from J, with 9 bases between. One entry per CDR3 protein results from TCRdb running MiXCR on the RT-PCR reads. The table lists hundreds of thousands of distinct CDR3 sequences, approximately 11% of them singletons, with approximately 12% in the top ten. V usage is TRBV7-6 and J usage is TRBJ2-3; D gene uncertain. This material consisted of PBMCs from blood, taken more than 35 days after vaccination. The TCR comes from a man in his fifties or sixties who received an inactivated influenza vaccine. CDR3 amino acids: CASSLESGAQYF. DNA for the CDR3: TGTGCCAGCAGCTTAGAGTCTGGGGCGCAGTATTTT.